This T cell receptor (beta chain) was profiled in a study of immune evolution from preneoplasia to lung adenocarcinoma. Resections took place in Japan or China from the mid-2010s to the late 2010s. Germline assignment: CDR1 SGHNT and CDR2 YYREEE (reference sequence). The CDR3 consists of 13 residues. J was trimmed by 3 bases and V by 4 bases; bases with no gene match: 3. Repertoires were generated with immunoSEQ multiplex PCR, while TCRdb's copy carries only in-frame clones and drops some. Here the sample spans more than 5,000 clones, 75% to 80% being singletons. The rearrangement joins TRBV5-4 to TRBJ2-5; TRBD2 aligns across 7 bases. This sequence was found in a person between 55 and 80 years old with lung adenocarcinoma. The source material was FFPE minimally invasive lung adenocarcinoma tissue. The CDR3 is CASSGAGEETQYF. The CDR3 DNA reads as TGTGCCAGCAGCGGGGCGGGGGAAGAGACCCAGTACTTC.